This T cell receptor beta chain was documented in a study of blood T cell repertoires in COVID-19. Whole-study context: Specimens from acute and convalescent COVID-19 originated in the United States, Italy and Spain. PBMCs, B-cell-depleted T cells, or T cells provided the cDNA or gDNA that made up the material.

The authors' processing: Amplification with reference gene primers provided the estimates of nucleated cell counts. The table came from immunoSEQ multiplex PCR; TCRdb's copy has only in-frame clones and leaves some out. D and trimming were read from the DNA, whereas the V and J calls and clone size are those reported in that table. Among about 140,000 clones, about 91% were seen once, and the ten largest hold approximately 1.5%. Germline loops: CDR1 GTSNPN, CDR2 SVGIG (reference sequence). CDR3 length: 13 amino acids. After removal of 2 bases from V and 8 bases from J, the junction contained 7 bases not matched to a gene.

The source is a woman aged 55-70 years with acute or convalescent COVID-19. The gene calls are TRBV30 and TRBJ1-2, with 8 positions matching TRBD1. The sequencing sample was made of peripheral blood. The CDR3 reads CAWSMRQGRGYTF. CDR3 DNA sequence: TGTGCCTGGAGTATGAGACAGGGGCGCGGCTACACCTTC.